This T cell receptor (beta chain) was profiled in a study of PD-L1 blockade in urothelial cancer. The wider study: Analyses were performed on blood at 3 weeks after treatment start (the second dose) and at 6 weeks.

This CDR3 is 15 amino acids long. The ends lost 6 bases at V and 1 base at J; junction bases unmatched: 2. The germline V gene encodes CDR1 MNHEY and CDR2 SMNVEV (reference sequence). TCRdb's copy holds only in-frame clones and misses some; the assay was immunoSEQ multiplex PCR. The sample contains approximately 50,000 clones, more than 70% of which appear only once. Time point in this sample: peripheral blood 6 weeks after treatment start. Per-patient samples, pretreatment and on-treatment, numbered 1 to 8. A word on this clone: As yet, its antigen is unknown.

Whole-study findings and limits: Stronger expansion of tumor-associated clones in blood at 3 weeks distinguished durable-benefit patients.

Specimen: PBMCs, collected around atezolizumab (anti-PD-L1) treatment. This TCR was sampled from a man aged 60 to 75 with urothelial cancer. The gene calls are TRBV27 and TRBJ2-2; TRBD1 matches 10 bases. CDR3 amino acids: CASRRDRGNTGELFF. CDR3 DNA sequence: TGTGCCAGCAGAAGGGACAGGGGGAACACCGGGGAGCTGTTTTTT.